The sequence of this T cell receptor beta chain was determined in a study of vaccination and CD4 T cells after COVID-19. Study information: Controls used CEFX viral epitopes (positive), HIV-1 Nef peptides (negative), or no peptide.

Study observations and caveats: Median counts of SARS-CoV-2-reactive clonotypes increased from around 21 to 38; this difference was not significant.

Stated treatment: roughly ten-day PBMC culture with coronavirus spike peptide pools or control peptides (ViraFEST assay). After expanding antigen-specific T cells with peptide pools, ViraFEST sequenced their TCRs. Cultured CD4+ T-cell DNA underwent Oncomine TCR Beta short-read sequencing. From CD4+ T cells that had been cultured, genomic DNA was extracted. TCRdb reprocessed the PCR reads via MiXCR and lists one record per CDR3 protein. The sample lists 9,500 to 15,000 distinct CDR3 sequences; 40% to 60% were seen once. This clonotype was counted between two and nine times. Its antigen is still unknown. The receptor was isolated from a human donor who had recovered from COVID-19. The sequencing sample was made of CD4+ T cells from blood, cultured in vitro.

CDR3 amino acids: CSARPSGRSTDTQYF. The CDR3 DNA is TGCAGTGCTAGACCTAGCGGGAGGTCCACAGATACGCAGTATTTT. The J gene is TRBJ2-3, the V gene TRBV20-1, with TRBD2 matching over 11 bases. This CDR3 region has 15 residues. With 2 bases clipped from V and 2 bases from J, the junction kept 3 bases outside the gene matches. Looked up from germline, CDR1 is DFQATT and CDR2 is SNEGSKA (reference sequence).